This T cell receptor beta chain is from a study of cytomegalovirus exposure and HLA in healthy donors (dated by TCRdb to between 2016 and 2019). Study-wide context: An earlier analysis of approximately 640 of the donors reported approximately 270 Gb of sequence data and 100 million to 140 million unique TCR beta sequences from 150 million to 200 million T cells. Both class I and class II loci were covered by HLA typing, at four-digit resolution. Among the approximately 420 genotyped donors, around 81% belonged to the genetic ancestry cluster associated with self-reported Caucasian donors. The study combined high-throughput TCR immunosequencing, statistical association of individual TCRs with disease status, and machine learning to predict cytomegalovirus infection status. The study aimed to test whether cataloging public T cell receptors could reveal signatures of past pathogen exposure. Genome-wide SNP genotypes for about 60% of the 666 donors were used in a later genetic analysis, which treated that subset as a discovery cohort. Roughly 290 gigabases of sequencing data and around 88 million unique TCR sequences made up an early release that covered approximately 650 HLA-typed donors. All discovery cohort repertoires had been generated using a single sequencing platform. A separate validation cohort of approximately 130 different subjects was used in addition to the approximately 610-subject first cohort. Because of strong linkage in the cohort, five DR-DQ haplotypes were treated as single units for association and clustering. Rather than drawing on any new phenotypic data, the later analysis identified candidate immune exposures from TCR beta sequences and the way those sequences occurred across donors. The study profiled the T cell repertoires of 500 to 800 subjects by immunosequencing and related them to cytomegalovirus serostatus. Donor age, sex, ethnicity and CMV serostatus were compiled together with the repertoire data. An earlier analysis of several hundred of the donors applied high-throughput TCR beta sequencing to assess whether each TCR beta V gene segment acted as functional or pseudogenic. Among around 400 genotyped donors of the cohort, an average of about 240,000 unique TCR beta nucleotide sequences was sequenced per donor, of which about 19% were non-productive. A later analysis re-analyzed previously published TCR beta repertoires from hundreds of donors and added high-resolution HLA genotyping to study TCR occurrence patterns. Typing coverage differed by locus: A, B, C, DRB1 and DQB1 were typed in about 629-640 donors, DQA1 in roughly 500, DPA1 in 606, and DPB1 in 472. Here is what the overall study found, with its caveats: An earlier analysis of 450 to 750 of the donors showed that most TCR beta V segments appeared in productive rearrangements either about 87% or about 30% of the time, which broadly matched IMGT annotations. According to a later genetic analysis, donors in an Asian-associated ancestry cluster had fewer N-insertions in productive TCRs than the approximately 670-donor mean. Linkage disequilibrium might explain the correlated functional status among segregating V segments, but an unknown experimental factor could not be ruled out. Sequencing depth was assumed to be roughly uniform across donors in the presence/absence analyses, though that assumption may not hold. In a later analysis, HLA-associated TCR beta chains were found to be more clonally expanded and to have lower generation probabilities than equally common non-associated chains. CMV serostatus was the only immune exposure information available for the cohort. Most TCR sequences were seen in very few donors, while some public TCRs were found in many individuals. The study gave a list of more than 150 TCR beta chains associated with cytomegalovirus. Assigning TCR associations to individual alleles was difficult when HLA alleles, especially DR and DQ, strongly co-occurred. This cohort had only TCR beta chains sequenced, and the lack of alpha or paired-chain data limited which features could be detected. Several of the top co-occurrence clusters appeared to be linked to parvovirus B19, influenza, CMV and Epstein-Barr virus, according to a later analysis. V-gene and J-gene trimming of TCR beta chains was associated with a missense DCLRE1C variant in a later genetic analysis, and the association was replicated in an independent cohort. Cytomegalovirus status was reported to be diagnosed by the classifier with high specificity and sensitivity in both the original and validation cohorts. A cluster of highly shared sequence variants was judged likely to be a technical artifact of the sequencing pipeline. In a later analysis, the rate of TCR association differed among HLA loci, with DRB1 alleles having the most associated TCRs and HLA-C alleles having the fewest. Specific HLA alleles were associated with about 17,000 TCR beta sequences at a false discovery rate of 0.05 in a later analysis. According to the authors, the approach could potentially be generalized to other disease states and immunological phenotypes. A few of the identified cytomegalovirus-associated TCR beta chains were confirmed in vitro to be specific for cytomegalovirus antigens. Because counts were too low, seventeen rarely observed V segments, including chromosome 9 orphons, were left out of the earlier analysis of over 550 of the donors. A further reported finding was that TCR beta sequences accurately predicted the HLA-A and HLA-B alleles for most subjects in the first cohort. HLA typing was unavailable for some donors at each locus, so association tests used only the typed subset. A later analysis found that most CMV-associated TCR beta chains appeared HLA-restricted, with HLA associations seemingly driven largely by CMV exposure.

A remark on this clone: The antigen it recognizes is unknown. No base quality values were provided; no much bigger clone lies one nucleotide off.

The cohort comprised hundreds of healthy bone marrow donors. At the time of sampling, every cohort member was nominally healthy, though immune exposures that went unrecorded were likely present. The donor tested CMV seropositive and was one of the 289 seropositive cohort members. A peripheral blood sample was collected from each donor, and TCR beta sequencing was performed on peripheral blood mononuclear cells. The Qiagen DNeasy Blood Extraction Kit was used to extract genomic DNA from the blood cell samples. Libraries came from the immunoSEQ multiplex PCR assay. The multiplex PCR relied on a mix of 60 forward primers for TCR Vbeta segments and 13 reverse primers for TCR Jbeta segments. The CDR3 region of rearranged TCR beta genes was amplified from genomic DNA by a multiplex PCR assay. Amplified TCR beta libraries were sequenced as 87-base-pair reads on the Illumina HiSeq System. The paper's data handling went like this. A later analysis tallied 70 million to 100 million unique TCR beta chains across the 550 to 850 repertoires, and approximately 12 million of those chains were shared by two or more donors. Raw reads were error-corrected and collapsed into unique sequences with a nearest-neighbor algorithm that merged closely related sequences to remove PCR and sequencing errors. Alignment of CDR3 sequences to IMGT reference sequences was used to assign V, D and J gene segments. For a sequence to be retained, at least a six-nucleotide match to both a V gene segment and a J gene segment was required. A rearrangement counted as productive if the CDR3 had no stop codons and remained in frame with V and J, and every other rearrangement counted as non-productive. CDR3 was defined by IMGT convention, running from the second conserved V-encoded cysteine to the conserved J-encoded phenylalanine. The earlier analysis of about 590 of the donors excluded sequences that lacked an unambiguous match to a single V gene segment. An earlier analysis of around 600 of the donors classified V segments as functional when productive rearrangements were above 56.7% and as segregating when the standard deviation between donors was above 5%. A statistical classification framework was built to diagnose cytomegalovirus status from the catalog of TCR beta chain sequences. In a later analysis, V and J genes were assigned by comparing TCR nucleotide sequences against IMGT/GENE-DB human TR gene sequences. A later analysis assigned CDR3 sequences and most-parsimonious VDJ recombination scenarios with the TCRdist pipeline. A later analysis defined each TCR beta chain by its CDR3 amino acid sequence plus V-gene family, and excluded reads lacking a unique V-gene family. A later analysis removed several hundred highly shared, low-generation-probability nucleotide sequences to deal with suspected cross-contamination and a sequencing artifact. In a later analysis, a clonal expansion index was calculated for each public chain from normalized within-repertoire ranks of inferred template counts. In a later analysis, generation probabilities were computed with a VDJ recombination model fitted to out-of-frame rearrangements, and the resulting probabilities were checked against IGoR. In a later analysis, hypergeometric tests were used to score TCR-TCR, TCR-HLA and TCR-CMV co-occurrence, with a repertoire-size bias correction applied to TCR pairs. To estimate false discovery rates, a later analysis permuted the HLA or CMV assignments 20 times. In a later analysis, co-occurring TCRs were grouped using DBSCAN, and TCRdist sequence similarity was added for clustering within HLA-allele-positive subsets. Repertoires with fewer than 30,000 or more than 120,000 public chains were left out of co-occurrence clustering, as were four to six repertoires with anomalous nucleotide sharing. TCRdb re-hosts the immuneACCESS table, in-frame sequences only. Its copies lack some clones; in the studies checked, an unresolved V gene accounts for under half of them, and the cause for the rest is not known. The V and J calls and clone size come from that table; D and trimming were worked out from the DNA. This sample lists roughly 100,000 clones; 75% to 90% were detected once. Of the sample, 6% to 8% falls within the top ten clones.

This sequence was found in a man aged 30 to 39 in good health and CMV-seropositive. Sequencing was done on a sample of PBMCs.

The nucleotides read TGTGCCAGCAGCTCCGGGGACAGGGGAATTACTGGGGCCAACGTCCTGACTTTC. The resulting protein is CASSSGDRGITGANVLTF. Recombination linked TRBV11-2 to TRBJ2-6, and 10 junction bases match TRBD1. Sequences SGHAT (CDR1) and FQNNGV (CDR2) are obtained from the germline V gene. The CDR3 goes from the cysteine to the phenylalanine over 18 residues. Kept here is only the CDR3 DNA, which spans 54 bases and is read in frame from base 1. Germline trimming: 4 bases from V, 2 bases from J; junction bases outside gene matches: 8.